This entry lists 20 T cell receptor beta chains sequenced from one sample in a study of cytomegalovirus exposure and HLA in healthy donors. Here immunoSEQ multiplex PCR was the method, and the copy in TCRdb shows in-frame clones only, minus some. Of around 160,000 clones listed, around 90% were seen once; the top ten hold around 3.1%. Sequencing was performed on PBMCs. The source of these receptors is a woman under 30 in good health and CMV-seropositive.

The chain combines TRBV28 with TRBJ2-4; D call uncertain. V lost 3 bases, J lost 0 bases, and 9 bases lay in between. The CDR3 extends over 15 amino acids. Germline V lookup: CDR1 MDHEN, CDR2 SYDVKM. As DNA, the CDR3 is TGTGCCAGCAGTTTTGGCGGTCTAGCCAAAAACATTCAGTACTTC. Protein: CASSFGGLAKNIQYF.

The V gene is TRBV29-1, the J gene TRBJ1-4; 9 bases fit TRBD1. J gave up 7 bases and V 4 bases, and 10 bases lay outside the gene matches. The germline V gene encodes CDR1 SQVTM and CDR2 ANQGSEA. The CDR3 is made up of 15 amino acids. Here the CDR3 DNA reads TGCAGCGTTGGAAACTCCGGGACAGGGATTGAAAAACTGTTTTTT. Its protein product is CSVGNSGTGIEKLFF.

The rearrangement joins TRBV27 to TRBJ2-7; tentative D call: TRBD2 (6 bases). Trimming removed 6 bases from V and 0 bases from J, with 15 bases in between. Germline CDR1 is MNHEY and CDR2 is SMNVEV (reference sequence). The CDR3 loop spans 15 amino acids. The CDR3 reads CASSSGGTDSYEQYF. CDR3 DNA: TGTGCCAGCAGCTCTGGGGGGACGGACTCCTACGAGCAGTACTTC.

The chain links TRBV11-1 to TRBJ2-1, with 7 positions matching TRBD2. This CDR3 is 15 amino acids long. The germline V gene has CDR1 SGHAT and CDR2 FQDESV (reference sequence). J was trimmed by 2 bases and V by 6 bases; bases with no gene match: 7. CDR3 loop: CASRPRAGPYNEQFF. The CDR3 DNA follows: TGTGCCAGCAGGCCAAGAGCGGGACCCTACAATGAGCAGTTCTTC.

The chain combines TRBV9 with TRBJ2-3; D might be TRBD2 (6 bases). This CDR3 comprises 16 residues. Germline CDR1 and CDR2: SGDLS and YYNGEE. V lost 4 bases and J lost 0, with 15 bases in between. CDR3 sequence reads: CASSLSSRGSTDTQYF. The CDR3 DNA reads TGTGCCAGCAGCCTTAGCTCGCGGGGTAGCACAGATACGCAGTATTTT.

This chain joins TRBV5-5 and TRBJ2-7, with 7 bases fitting TRBD1. The V segment lost 0 bases and the J segment 6 bases; nucleotides outside the gene matches: 3. Germline V gene sequence: CDR1 SGHKS, CDR2 YYEKEE (reference sequence). This CDR3 region has 13 residues. The CDR3 region is CASSLVQGPEQYF. The CDR3 DNA reads TGTGCCAGCAGCTTGGTACAGGGGCCCGAGCAGTACTTC. The full variable domain, with the rest looked up from reference TRBV5-5 and TRBJ2-7, is DAGVTQSPTHLIKTRGQQVTLRCSPISGHKSVSWYQQVLGQGPQFIFQYYEKEERGRGNFPDRFSARQFPNYSSELNVNALLLGDSALYLCASSLVQGPEQYFGPGTRLTVT.

Many counts were recorded for this clone. The CDR3 coding sequence is TGTGCCAGCAGTCTACAGTACGAGCAGTACTTC. The encoded protein is CASSLQYEQYF. The chain joins TRBV6-1 to TRBJ2-7; no definite D call. V was cut by 5 bases and J by 4 bases, with 6 bases left in between. Germline V gene data show CDR1 as MNHNS and CDR2 as SASEGT. The CDR3 runs to 11 residues.

The V call is TRBV4-1, the J call TRBJ1-3; possible D gene TRBD1, 6 bases. With 3 bases removed from V and 0 bases from J, the gap between germline ends came to 21 bases. CDR1 is MGHRA, CDR2 YSYEKL, per germline. The CDR3 covers 19 residues. The CDR3 coding sequence is TGCGCCAGCAGCCACCAAACCGAGAAACAGGGCTACTCTGGAAACACCATATATTTT. This sequence encodes CASSHQTEKQGYSGNTIYF.

The V gene is TRBV5-4, the J gene TRBJ2-5; tentative D call: TRBD2 (6 bases). The CDR3 is 15 residues long. Trimming pared 4 bases from V and 4 bases from J, leaving 17 bases between. Germline V gives CDR1 SGHNT, CDR2 YYREEE (reference sequence). Written as DNA, the CDR3 is TGTGCCAGCAGCCCGCGACTAGAGAGGGGAGAGACCCAGTACTTC. Translating it yields CASSPRLERGETQYF.

The rearrangement uses TRBV27 and TRBJ2-1; 8 bases match TRBD2. The V gene end was trimmed by 6 bases and the J gene end by 5 bases; junction bases not matched to a gene: 3. Germline CDR1 MNHEY, CDR2 SMNVEV (reference sequence). This CDR3 has 13 amino acids. The CDR3 is CASRLLADNEQFF. CDR3 coding DNA: TGTGCCAGCAGATTACTAGCGGACAATGAGCAGTTCTTC.

Turning to this clone: The sample carries other DNA sequences with the same CDR3. This chain links TRBV27 with TRBJ2-7, with 8 bases that match TRBD1. CDR3 length: 13 amino acids. V dropped 9 bases and J dropped 4; count of bases not matched to a gene: 8. The germline V gene has CDR1 MNHEY and CDR2 SMNVEV (reference sequence). CDR3 sequence (DNA): TGTGCCAGTTCTTTTGGACAGGGATACGAGCAGTACTTC. Protein: CASSFGQGYEQYF.

The chain joins TRBV5-6 to TRBJ2-1; 7 bases line up with TRBD2. V lost 0 bases, J lost 6 bases, and 6 bases stayed unmatched. The CDR3 has 15 amino acids. The V gene's germline CDR1 is SGHDT and CDR2 YYEEEE. CDR3 coding DNA: TGTGCCAGCAGCTTGGGAGGACTAGGCCTCAATGAGCAGTTCTTC. Protein sequence: CASSLGGLGLNEQFF.

This clone has a single count. This rearrangement joins TRBV19 to TRBJ2-7, with 10 bases lining up with TRBD1. CDR1 and CDR2 (germline): LNHDA, SQIVND (reference sequence). Germline trimming cut 6 bases from V and 4 bases from J; bases unmatched to any gene: 3. This CDR3 is 13 amino acids long. The CDR3 DNA is TGTGCCAGTAGCAGGGACAGGGGTTACGAGCAGTACTTC. This sequence encodes CASSRDRGYEQYF.

The rearrangement links TRBV2 to TRBJ2-7; TRBD1 matches at 8 bases. CDR3 length equals 14 residues. J gave up 0 bases and V 8 bases, and 6 bases lay outside the gene matches. Germline V lookup: CDR1 SNHLY, CDR2 FYNNEI. The CDR3 nucleotides read TGTGCCAGCGTCCGAACAGGGGGCTCCTACGAGCAGTACTTC. The encoded protein is CASVRTGGSYEQYF.

The chain has TRBV28 and TRBJ1-2; D gene unclear. CDR3 size: 13 residues. Germline V lookup: CDR1 MDHEN, CDR2 SYDVKM. Trimming shortened V by 7 bases and J by 3 bases, and 12 bases separated the two germline ends. CDR3 residues: CASTPGRYYGYTF. The CDR3 DNA follows: TGTGCCAGCACCCCCGGGAGATACTATGGCTACACCTTC.

The rearrangement joins TRBV6-6 to TRBJ2-7; 9 positions match TRBD1. V shed 6 bases, J shed 5 bases, and the junction held 11 bases outside the gene matches. CDR1 and CDR2 (germline): MNHNY, SVGAGI (reference sequence). The CDR3 runs 15 residues. CDR3 DNA: TGTGCCAGCAGGGACGCCGGGACAGGGACACACGAGCAGTACTTC. Translating it yields CASRDAGTGTHEQYF.

V is TRBV5-6 and J is TRBJ2-5; 12 bases are shared with TRBD2. Germline CDR1 reads SGHDT; CDR2 reads YYEEEE. The CDR3 is 15 residues long. Trimming at V came to 2 bases and at J to 5 bases, leaving 4 bases not matched to a gene. CDR3 nucleotides: TGTGCCAGCAGCTTACGACTAGCGGGAGTGGAGACCCAGTACTTC. It translates to CASSLRLAGVETQYF.

This clone has just one count. V gene TRBV4-2 combines with J gene TRBJ1-3; tentative D call: TRBD1 (6 bases). This CDR3 is 16 amino acids long. The V and J ends lost 0 bases and 4 bases respectively, with 13 bases between them. The germline CDR1 and CDR2 sequences are LGHNA and YNFKEQ. The CDR3 nucleotides read TGTGCCAGCAGCCAAGACGCGGGGGCGGGGGGAAACACCATATATTTT. Its protein is CASSQDAGAGGNTIYF.

V gene TRBV6-4 combines with J gene TRBJ2-3; 7 bases are shared with TRBD2. The junction had 12 bases not matched to a gene; V was cut back by 7 bases and J by 2 bases. The CDR3 runs to 16 residues. Germline-derived CDR1 and CDR2 are MRHNA and SNTAGT. This chain's CDR3 is CASTPNPSGATDTQYF. The CDR3 nucleotides are TGTGCCAGCACCCCTAACCCCAGCGGGGCCACAGATACGCAGTATTTT.

In its sample, this clone was seen once. This chain uses TRBV11-1 with TRBJ2-1; no firm D call. This CDR3 is 15 amino acids long. Per the germline V gene, CDR1 is SGHAT and CDR2 is FQDESV (reference sequence). V lost 3 bases, J lost 2 bases, and 11 bases lay in between. The CDR3 DNA reads TGTGCCAGCAGCTTTTGGAAAGAGGCCTACAATGAGCAGTTCTTC. This encodes CASSFWKEAYNEQFF.